The 10 T cell receptor beta chains below come from one sample, sequenced in a study of shared clonotypes between healthy human individuals. Method: immunoSEQ multiplex PCR; TCRdb's copy keeps in-frame clones and lacks some. Of roughly 760,000 clones listed, around 74% are singletons. Sequencing used memory CD4+ T cells sorted from blood. Subset indicated: CD45RA-negative fraction. These receptors were taken from a woman aged 25 to 39 in good health.

J is TRBJ1-1 and V is TRBV27, with D perhaps TRBD1 (5 bases). Germline V lookup: CDR1 MNHEY, CDR2 SMNVEV (reference sequence). Trimming left V 2 bases short and J 4 bases short, with 8 bases between. The length of the CDR3 is 13 residues. The CDR3 bases are TGTGCCAGCAGTTTACGGGGGACCACTGAAGCTTTCTTT. This gives the protein CASSLRGTTEAFF.

V is TRBV7-2 and J is TRBJ2-1, with TRBD2 as a possible D gene (5 bases). This CDR3 has 12 residues. V was cut by 4 bases and J by 10 bases, with 11 bases left in between. The germline CDR1 and CDR2 sequences are SGHTA and FQGNSA. The CDR3 region is CASSSSLAEQFF. CDR3 bases: TGTGCCAGCAGCTCAAGTTTAGCGGAGCAGTTCTTC.

The chain has TRBV29-1 and TRBJ1-1, with D possibly being TRBD1 (5 bases). With 7 bases removed from V and 4 bases from J, the gap between germline ends came to 16 bases. This CDR3 region has 13 residues. CDR1 is SQVTM and CDR2 is ANQGSEA in the germline V gene. CDR3 coding DNA: TGCAGCGCCGGCCGGGGGATAGGCACTGAAGCTTTCTTT. Translated: CSAGRGIGTEAFF.

This clone was seen a few times. This rearrangement joins TRBV6-6 to TRBJ2-7; tentatively, D is TRBD1 (7 bases). Trimming shortened V by 6 bases and J by 2 bases, and 17 bases separated the two germline ends. This CDR3 spans 15 amino acids. Germline loops: CDR1 MNHNY, CDR2 SVGAGI (reference sequence). The CDR3 bases are TGTGCCAGCAGGGAGAAGGAGGGGGCAACCTACGAGCAGTACTTC. Translated, it gives CASREKEGATYEQYF.

Concerning this clone itself: Possible read error: a much larger clone is one base away. Other DNA sequences in this sample translate to the same CDR3. This chain links TRBV28 with TRBJ1-1; D gene ambiguous. V lost 8 bases and J 1 base, leaving 14 bases between the germline ends. The germline V gene has CDR1 MDHEN and CDR2 SYDVKM. The CDR3 has 14 residues. The CDR3 spells CASQPPWRNTEAFF. The CDR3 DNA follows: TGTGCCAGCCAACCCCCATGGAGGAACACTGAAGCTTTCTTT.

V and J are TRBV19 and TRBJ2-5, with a possible D match to TRBD1 (5 bases). The CDR3 has 14 amino acids. Deletions cut 4 bases from V and 0 bases from J, with 9 bases between. CDR1 is LNHDA and CDR2 is SQIVND in the germline V gene (reference sequence). The CDR3 here is CASSKSGNQETQYF. The CDR3 DNA sequence: TGTGCCAGTAGTAAGTCAGGGAACCAAGAGACCCAGTACTTC.

The J gene is TRBJ1-6, the V gene TRBV7-2; 7 nucleotides align to TRBD1. V was clipped by 5 bases and J by 5 bases; unmatched bases: 6. The germline CDR1 and CDR2 sequences are SGHTA and FQGNSA. The CDR3 totals 15 residues. In DNA form, the CDR3 reads TGTGCCAGCAGCGATAACAGGGGCGATAATTCACCCCTCCACTTT. Translated: CASSDNRGDNSPLHF.

The genes are TRBV15 and TRBJ1-4, with 9 positions matching TRBD1. Per the germline V gene, CDR1 is LNHNV and CDR2 is YYDKDF (reference sequence). The CDR3 spans 18 residues. V was clipped by 1 base and J by 8 bases; unmatched bases: 14. This chain's CDR3 is CATSRGRRGTGLGEKLFF. The CDR3 region has the DNA TGTGCCACCAGCAGAGGTCGGAGGGGGACAGGGTTGGGCGAAAAACTGTTTTTT.

This chain connects TRBV12-5 to TRBJ2-3; D perhaps matches TRBD2 (6 bases). The V end lost 8 bases, the J end lost 0 bases, and 15 bases lay between the germline ends. CDR1 is LGHNT and CDR2 is FRNRAP in the germline V gene. This CDR3 spans 15 amino acids. CDR3 in amino acids: CASKDGGSSTDTQYF. CDR3 coding DNA: TGTGCTAGTAAAGATGGAGGGTCTAGCACAGATACGCAGTATTTT.

This CDR3 reads CASSLGTGVSAGELFF. Here the CDR3 DNA reads TGCGCCAGCAGCTTGGGGACAGGGGTGAGCGCCGGGGAGCTGTTTTTT. The chain links TRBV5-1 to TRBJ2-2, with TRBD1 identical over 9 bases. Looked up from germline, CDR1 is SGHRS and CDR2 is YFSETQ. The CDR3 has 16 residues. The V segment lost 0 bases and the J segment 6 bases; nucleotides outside the gene matches: 6.